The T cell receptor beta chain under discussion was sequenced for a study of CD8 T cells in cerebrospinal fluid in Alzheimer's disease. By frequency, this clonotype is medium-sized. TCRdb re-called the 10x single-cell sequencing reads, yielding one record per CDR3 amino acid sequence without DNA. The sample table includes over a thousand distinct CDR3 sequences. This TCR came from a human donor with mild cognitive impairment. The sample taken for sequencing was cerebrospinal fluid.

This CDR3 reads CASSVSAGQSTDTQYF. The chain has TRBV9 and TRBJ2-3. There are 16 residues in the CDR3. Germline lookup yields CDR1 SGDLS and CDR2 YYNGEE.